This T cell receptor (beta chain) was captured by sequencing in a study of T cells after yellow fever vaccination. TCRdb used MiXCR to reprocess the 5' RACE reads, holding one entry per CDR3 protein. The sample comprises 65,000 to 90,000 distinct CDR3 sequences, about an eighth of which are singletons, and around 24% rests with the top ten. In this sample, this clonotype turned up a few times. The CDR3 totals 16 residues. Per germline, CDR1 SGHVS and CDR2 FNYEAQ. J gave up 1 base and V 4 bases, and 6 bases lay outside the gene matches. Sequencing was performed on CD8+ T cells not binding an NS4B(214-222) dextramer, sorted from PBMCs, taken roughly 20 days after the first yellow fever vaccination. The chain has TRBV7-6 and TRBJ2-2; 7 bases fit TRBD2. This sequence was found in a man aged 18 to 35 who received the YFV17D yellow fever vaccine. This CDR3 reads CASSYGGGMNTGELFF. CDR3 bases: TGTGCCAGCAGCTATGGGGGGGGAATGAACACCGGGGAGCTGTTTTTT.